This TCR beta chain was identified in a study of blood T cell repertoires in COVID-19 (dated by TCRdb to 2019 to 2021). Context from the whole study: Collaborator samples came from the United States, Italy and Spain and covered acute and convalescent phases of COVID-19. The samples were drawn from the first 160 participants of the ongoing ImmuneRACE study and from 950 to 1,500 subjects provided by 6 global collaborators. Where available, HLA class I and class II types were obtained from metadata supplied by the sample provider rather than from assay-based typing. Subjects who had been exposed to COVID-19, were actively infected with it, or had recovered from it provided the deeply sampled blood TCRbeta repertoires that made up the dataset. The prospective study material was composed of cDNA or gDNA derived from T cells, B-cell-depleted T cells, or PBMCs. Nearly every sample came with metadata listing a de-identified subject ID, COVID-19 status, age in years and sex. The repertoires were released in a freely available public database meant as a resource for research on the immune response to SARS-CoV-2. The research as a whole found: The amount of clinical and demographic metadata varied by source and participant and was provided uncurated.

At one collaborating source in Seattle, patients were enrolled during active infection and were followed longitudinally through the course of disease. The collaborating institutions used their own protocols to collect whole blood in K2EDTA tubes. For TCRbeta analysis, collaborators shipped samples as frozen whole blood, isolated PBMCs, or DNA extracted from either of those sample types. Comments on this clone: There is no known antigen for this receptor. Per-nucleotide qualities are absent, and no much larger clonotype sits a single base away.

TCRbeta CDR3 regions were amplified from genomic DNA by means of the immunoSEQ Assay, a bias-controlled multiplex PCR. On the study's bioinformatics: The number of nucleated cells in each sample was estimated from the amplification of reference gene primers within the assay. Sequence reads were collapsed and filtered to measure the absolute abundance of every unique TCRbeta CDR3 rearrangement. Productive Simpson clonality was computed per sample as the square root of Simpson's diversity index over productive rearrangements. Entries here come from immuneACCESS through TCRdb and include only in-frame sequences with V and J called. Some clones fail to appear in such tables; in the studies checked, an unresolved V gene covers under half of the shortfall, and the cause of the remainder is unknown. V and J calls and clone size come straight from that table; D and trimming were deduced from the DNA. The sample records 150,000 to 200,000 clones, just over 90% of which are singletons. Clones ranked in the top ten supply roughly 2% of the sample.

V is cut by 0 bases and J by 0 bases, and the space between the germline ends is 9 bases. Reading the germline V gene gives CDR1 LGHNA and CDR2 YSLEER. Its CDR3 holds 16 amino acids, cysteine through phenylalanine. Just the 48-base CDR3 DNA is kept, in frame starting at base 1. The TCR sequence derives from a woman aged 55 to 70 with COVID-19, enrolled during active disease. Sequences were obtained from peripheral blood. The chain joins TRBV4-3 to TRBJ2-1; confidence is insufficient to name the D gene. The CDR3 here reads CASSQELMSSYNEQFF. The DNA sequence is TGCGCCAGCAGCCAAGAGCTTATGAGCTCCTACAATGAGCAGTTCTTC.